The present T cell receptor (beta chain) was sequenced within a study of blood T cell repertoires in COVID-19. Germline V gene lookup returns CDR1 SEHNR and CDR2 FQNEAQ (reference sequence). This CDR3 is 16 amino acids long. The V end lost 4 bases, the J end lost 3 bases, and 16 bases lay between the germline ends. Authors' data handling: Estimation of nucleated cell counts was performed using reference gene primer amplification. Produced via immunoSEQ multiplex PCR; TCRdb's table is partial and in-frame only. D and trimming come from the DNA, and the V and J calls and clone size come from that table. The sample consists of around 100,000 clones, roughly 86% of them appearing once.

Material: peripheral blood. The chain combines TRBV7-9 with TRBJ1-3; TRBD1 is a possible D gene (6 bases). This TCR was sampled from a man aged 35 to 55 with active or convalescent COVID-19. CDR3 bases: TGTGCCAGCAGCTCCCACGGACTAGGGGGTGGAAACACCATATATTTT. Translation: CASSSHGLGGGNTIYF.